This T cell receptor (beta chain) was retrieved from a study of early stage breast cancer tumors. Method: immunoSEQ multiplex PCR; TCRdb's copy keeps in-frame clones and lacks some. The data contain nearly 70,000 clones, about 85% of them singletons. Germline V gene sequence: CDR1 SGHKS, CDR2 YYEKEE (reference sequence). This CDR3 comprises 13 residues. The germline V and J ends were trimmed by 4 bases and 4 bases, with 11 bases remaining between them. Sequenced sample: blood. The rearrangement joins TRBV5-5 to TRBJ1-1; D is unclear. The sequence was collected from a person aged 35 to 50 with breast cancer. CDR3 in amino acids: CASSGGLGTEAFF. The DNA for the CDR3 is TGTGCCAGCAGCGGAGGGTTAGGCACTGAAGCTTTCTTT.